Each of the 25 T cell receptor beta chains below was sequenced from the same sample in a study of PD-1 blockade in mismatch repair-deficient tumors. TCRdb's copy holds only in-frame clones and misses some; the assay was immunoSEQ multiplex PCR. The sample lists 30,000 to 45,000 clones, approximately 85% occurring once. The sequenced sample was peripheral blood, obtained 76 weeks after starting pembrolizumab. The receptor source for this set is an adult with mismatch repair-deficient cancer.

The chain couples TRBV7-6 to TRBJ2-1; 11 positions match TRBD2. Germline CDR1 is SGHVS and CDR2 is FNYEAQ. The CDR3 contains 13 residues. V gave up 5 bases and J gave up 9 bases; unmatched junction bases: 3. The CDR3 spells CASSNSGRGEQFF. In nucleotides, the CDR3 is TGTGCCAGCAGCAATAGCGGGAGGGGTGAGCAGTTCTTC.

V and J are TRBV18 and TRBJ1-5; D gene unclear. Deletions cut 5 bases from V and 0 bases from J, with 11 bases between. The CDR3 runs to 15 residues. Per germline, CDR1 KGHSH and CDR2 LQKENI. Here the CDR3 reads CASSSTGNSNQPQHF. Written as DNA, the CDR3 is TGTGCCAGCTCATCCACTGGGAATAGCAATCAGCCCCAGCATTTT.

The rearrangement uses TRBV2 and TRBJ1-5, with a weak D call TRBD1 (5 bases). Germline assignment: CDR1 SNHLY and CDR2 FYNNEI. The CDR3 is 14 amino acids. V lost 6 bases, J lost 3 bases, and 12 bases lay in between. The CDR3 coding sequence is TGTGCCAGCAGCGGGGGAAGGAACAATCAGCCCCAGCATTTT. Translation: CASSGGRNNQPQHF.

This CDR3 reads CASRPSREDTEAFF. CDR3 sequence (DNA): TGTGCCAGCAGGCCATCTAGGGAGGACACTGAAGCTTTCTTT. The rearrangement joins TRBV11-3 to TRBJ1-1; D unclear. Trimming removed 6 bases from V and 3 bases from J, with 14 bases in between. Per germline, CDR1 SGHNT and CDR2 YENEEA. The CDR3 covers 14 residues.

The CDR3 sequence is CASGKLGGAANIQYF. The CDR3 DNA sequence: TGTGCTAGTGGAAAACTAGGGGGCGCGGCGAACATTCAGTACTTC. The chain uses TRBV12-5 and TRBJ2-4, with TRBD1 matching over 7 bases. CDR1 is LGHNT, CDR2 FRNRAP, per germline. The V and J ends lost 6 bases and 7 bases, in that order; junction bases with no gene match: 12. CDR3 length equals 15 residues.

The CDR3: CASSPWDRGHTIYF. The DNA of the CDR3 is TGTGCCAGCAGCCCATGGGACAGGGGCCACACCATATATTTT. The chain recombines TRBV9 with TRBJ1-3; 10 nucleotides align to TRBD1. The CDR3 sequence is 14 residues long. In germline, CDR1 is SGDLS, CDR2 YYNGEE. The ends lost 4 bases at V and 8 bases at J; junction bases unmatched: 6.

This rearrangement joins TRBV27 to TRBJ1-2; no definite D call. V was cut by 5 bases and J by 4 bases, with 14 bases left in between. This CDR3 comprises 14 residues. Germline CDR1 is MNHEY and CDR2 is SMNVEV (reference sequence). The CDR3 DNA follows: TGTGCCAGCAGTCCGAGGTCCAGGAGCTATGGCTACACCTTC. Its protein is CASSPRSRSYGYTF.

The genes are TRBV14 and TRBJ1-2; no clear D gene. The CDR3 contains 17 residues. Between the trimmed V and J ends, which lost 4 bases and 9 bases, there was a span of 27 bases. Germline lookup yields CDR1 SGHDN and CDR2 FVKESK. CDR3 DNA sequence: TGTGCCAGCAGCCCCGGGTGGAGGGAGGATATACGGCAGAGCTACACCTTC. It translates to CASSPGWREDIRQSYTF.

The V call is TRBV28, the J call TRBJ1-1; TRBD1 matches at 7 bases. CDR1 MDHEN and CDR2 SYDVKM come from the germline V gene. V lost 3 bases and J lost 8; bases outside the gene matches: 6. The CDR3 runs 13 residues. CDR3 in amino acids: CASSLGDSREAFF. The CDR3 region has the DNA TGTGCCAGCAGTTTGGGGGACAGTCGAGAAGCTTTCTTT.

The chain carries TRBV7-6 and TRBJ1-2, with a tentative D call TRBD1 (5 bases). This CDR3 region has 12 residues. Germline V gives CDR1 SGHVS, CDR2 FNYEAQ. V shed 4 bases and J shed 4 bases, with 7 bases lying between them. CDR3 bases: TGTGCCAGCAGCTCGACAGCCTATGGCTACACCTTC. This gives the protein CASSSTAYGYTF.

The chain joins TRBV10-3 to TRBJ2-3, with TRBD2 matching over 8 bases. The CDR3 extends over 15 amino acids. Germline CDR1 reads ENHRY; CDR2 reads SYGVKD. Losses at the gene ends were 7 bases for V and 2 bases for J; bases not matched to a gene: 8. The CDR3 spells CAIMAGGLNTDTQYF. In DNA, the CDR3 is TGTGCCATCATGGCGGGAGGACTTAACACAGATACGCAGTATTTT.

The rearrangement links TRBV7-2 to TRBJ1-1; TRBD1 aligns across 8 bases. Germline lookup yields CDR1 SGHTA and CDR2 FQGNSA. The CDR3 is 12 residues long. V was pared by 3 bases and J by 11 bases, with 5 bases of the junction left unmatched. DNA for the CDR3: TGTGCCAGCAGCTTCCGGACAGGGCGGGCTTTCTTT. Residues: CASSFRTGRAFF.

The chain couples TRBV5-8 to TRBJ1-5; D is uncertain. This CDR3 region has 11 residues. The germline V gene has CDR1 SGHTS and CDR2 YDEGEE. Between the trimmed V and J ends, which lost 1 base and 11 bases, there was a span of 7 bases. DNA of the CDR3: TGTGCCAGCAGCTTGACCAGAACCCAGCATTTT. It codes for CASSLTRTQHF.

The V call is TRBV7-9, the J call TRBJ1-2, with D perhaps matching TRBD1 (6 bases). Trimming removed 5 bases at V and 3 bases at J, with 16 bases between. This CDR3 spans 15 amino acids. CDR1 and CDR2 from the germline V gene are SEHNR and FQNEAQ (reference sequence). CDR3 nucleotides: TGTGCCAGCAGCACCGGTTTCGGGGGCCACTATGGCTACACCTTC. Translated, it gives CASSTGFGGHYGYTF.

The V call is TRBV7-9, the J call TRBJ1-4, with D perhaps TRBD1 (6 bases). Germline V lookup: CDR1 SEHNR, CDR2 FQNEAQ (reference sequence). The V gene lost 5 bases and the J gene lost 4 bases, with 11 bases spanning the gap. The CDR3 is made up of 14 amino acids. The DNA for the CDR3 is TGTGCCAGCAGCCTCGGACAGAATAATGAAAAACTGTTTTTT. It specifies CASSLGQNNEKLFF.

V is TRBV6-4 and J is TRBJ2-3, with 9 bases lining up with TRBD2. The V and J ends lost 3 bases and 2 bases, in that order; junction bases with no gene match: 6. This CDR3 spans 16 amino acids. In germline, CDR1 is MRHNA, CDR2 SNTAGT. CDR3 in DNA: TGTGCCAGCAGTGAGTCGCTAGCGGGAACCACAGATACGCAGTATTTT. This gives the protein CASSESLAGTTDTQYF.

The J gene is TRBJ2-3, the V gene TRBV7-2; 9 bases agree with TRBD1. The CDR3 is 15 residues long. J was trimmed by 5 bases and V by 5 bases; bases with no gene match: 8. The germline V gene has CDR1 SGHTA and CDR2 FQGNSA. The chain's CDR3 is CASSPTGQGRDTQYF. The CDR3 coding sequence is TGTGCCAGCAGCCCAACCGGACAGGGGAGAGATACGCAGTATTTT.

This clone was counted a single time. The V call is TRBV19, the J call TRBJ1-1; possible D gene TRBD1, 5 bases. CDR1 and CDR2 from the germline V gene are LNHDA and SQIVND (reference sequence). Trimming removed 1 base from V and 0 bases from J, with 9 bases in between. CDR3 size: 15 residues. The CDR3, as DNA: TGTGCCAGTAGTATAGGGGACCAAATGAACACTGAAGCTTTCTTT. It yields the protein CASSIGDQMNTEAFF.

This clone was seen a single time. The chain has TRBV19 and TRBJ1-1; D gene uncertain. The V end lost 4 bases, the J end lost 8 bases, and 11 bases lay between the germline ends. Germline V lookup: CDR1 LNHDA, CDR2 SQIVND (reference sequence). CDR3 length: 12 residues. The CDR3 region is CASSTYRTEAFF. DNA for the CDR3: TGTGCCAGTAGTACCTACCGGACGGAAGCTTTCTTT.

This chain uses TRBV5-1 with TRBJ2-7, with D maybe TRBD2 (6 bases). The germline gives CDR1 SGHRS, CDR2 YFSETQ. The V end lost 4 bases, the J end lost 6 bases, and 17 bases lay between the germline ends. CDR3 length equals 14 residues. The CDR3 sequence is CASSSGRRESEQYF. CDR3 coding DNA: TGCGCCAGCAGCAGTGGGAGGCGGGAAAGCGAGCAGTACTTC.

The chain recombines TRBV9 with TRBJ2-3; TRBD2 is a possible D gene (7 bases). Trimming cost V 0 bases and J 6 bases, with 11 bases left between them. Per germline, CDR1 SGDLS and CDR2 YYNGEE. This CDR3 region has 14 residues. The CDR3 protein is CASSVEGGADTQYF. The CDR3 coding sequence is TGTGCCAGCAGCGTAGAGGGGGGGGCGGATACGCAGTATTTT.

The V and J genes are TRBV19 and TRBJ1-2, with 7 nucleotides matching TRBD1. CDR1 LNHDA and CDR2 SQIVND come from the germline V gene (reference sequence). The CDR3 contains 17 residues. The V gene end was trimmed by 7 bases and the J gene end by 0 bases; junction bases not matched to a gene: 14. The CDR3 protein is CASMDKTGSSANYGYTF. The CDR3 DNA sequence: TGTGCCAGTATGGATAAGACAGGGAGTTCGGCTAACTATGGCTACACCTTC.

V gene TRBV5-1 combines with J gene TRBJ1-4; D is perhaps TRBD1 (5 bases). With 0 bases removed from V and 7 bases from J, the gap between germline ends came to 10 bases. Germline V gene lookup returns CDR1 SGHRS and CDR2 YFSETQ. The CDR3 sequence is 14 residues long. The CDR3 region is CASSLAGRSEKLFF. CDR3 sequence (DNA): TGCGCCAGCAGCTTGGCAGGGCGGAGTGAAAAACTGTTTTTT.

The rearrangement uses TRBV7-3 and TRBJ1-2, with 7 positions matching TRBD1. Germline lookup yields CDR1 SGHTA and CDR2 FQGTGA. V shed 5 bases, J shed 5 bases, and the junction held 5 bases outside the gene matches. This CDR3 is built from 13 residues. This CDR3 reads CASSPGTAYGYTF. CDR3 DNA: TGTGCCAGCAGCCCGGGGACAGCTTATGGCTACACCTTC.

The chain links TRBV28 to TRBJ2-2; 11 bases line up with TRBD2. CDR3 size: 18 residues. The germline CDR1 and CDR2 sequences are MDHEN and SYDVKM. V trimming: 0 bases; J trimming: 1 base; junction bases outside the gene matches: 4. The CDR3 spells CASSLWGTSGGNTGELFF. The CDR3, as DNA: TGTGCCAGCAGTTTATGGGGGACTAGCGGAGGGAACACCGGGGAGCTGTTTTTT.